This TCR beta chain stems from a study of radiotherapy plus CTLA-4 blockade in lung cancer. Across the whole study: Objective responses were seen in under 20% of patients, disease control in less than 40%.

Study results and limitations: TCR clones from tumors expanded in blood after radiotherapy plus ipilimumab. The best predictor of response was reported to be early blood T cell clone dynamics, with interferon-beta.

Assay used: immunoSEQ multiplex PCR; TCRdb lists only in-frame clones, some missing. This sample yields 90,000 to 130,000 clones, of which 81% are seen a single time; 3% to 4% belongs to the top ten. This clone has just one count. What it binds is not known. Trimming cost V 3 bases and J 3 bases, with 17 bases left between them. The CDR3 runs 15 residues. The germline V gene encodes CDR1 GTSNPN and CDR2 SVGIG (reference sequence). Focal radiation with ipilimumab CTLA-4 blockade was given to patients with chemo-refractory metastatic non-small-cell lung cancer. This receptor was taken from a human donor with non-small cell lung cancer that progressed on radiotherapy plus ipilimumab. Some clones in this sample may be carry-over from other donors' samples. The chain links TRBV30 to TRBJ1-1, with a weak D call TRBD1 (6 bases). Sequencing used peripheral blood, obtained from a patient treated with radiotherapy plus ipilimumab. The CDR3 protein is CAWRPLDSRDTEAFF. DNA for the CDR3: TGTGCCTGGAGGCCTTTGGACAGTCGGGACACTGAAGCTTTCTTT.